What follows is one T cell receptor (beta chain) and its context. This entry is derived from a study of blood T cell repertoires in COVID-19. About the research overall: There were acute and convalescent COVID-19 samples, and they came from the United States, Italy and Spain. In each case, the material was cDNA or gDNA derived from T cells, B-cell-depleted T cells, or PBMCs.

In the study's own analysis: By means of reference gene primer amplification, nucleated cell counts were estimated. Profiled with immunoSEQ multiplex PCR; TCRdb holds only in-frame clones, not every one. The DNA was the basis for D and trimming; V, J and clone size are from that table. The sample lists around 99,000 clones; about 91% were seen once. Germline V gives CDR1 MNHNY, CDR2 SVGAGI (reference sequence). The ends were cut back, 5 bases at V and 7 bases at J, with 8 bases in the middle. The CDR3 contains 11 residues. This chain uses TRBV6-6 with TRBJ1-2; D is ambiguous. This receptor was taken from a man over 45 with active or convalescent COVID-19. Sequenced sample: peripheral blood. The CDR3 here is CASSDTTGYTF. CDR3 bases: TGTGCCAGCAGTGACACAACTGGCTACACCTTC.